By share of the sample, the clone carrying this TCR beta chain is medium-sized (0.01 to 0.1%). Its antigen is still unknown. Rearranged V-D-J TRB sequences were amplified with a mixed TRB-A/B primer pool. TCRdb reanalysed the multiplex PCR reads using MiXCR and keeps one entry per CDR3 protein. This table holds around 2,000 distinct CDR3 sequences, roughly a third found once. The CDR3 length is 14 residues. The V gene's germline CDR1 is MNHEY and CDR2 SVGAGI. Deletions cut 4 bases from V and 5 bases from J, with 12 bases between. Peripheral blood genomic DNA, not sorted cells or RNA, was the template. This sample is drawn from a study of T cell repertoires in aging, cancer and after chemotherapy. Study findings and constraints: Lymphoid organ infiltration in hematological cancer patients may impair thymic emigration or peripheral T cell expansion.

The chain links TRBV6-5 to TRBJ2-1; unclear D gene. This sequence was found in a human donor with a blood cancer. Sequencing input: blood. In nucleotides, the CDR3 is TGTGCCAGCAGTTCCCTCCGAGCAGACAATGAGCAGTTCTTC. This sequence encodes CASSSLRADNEQFF.